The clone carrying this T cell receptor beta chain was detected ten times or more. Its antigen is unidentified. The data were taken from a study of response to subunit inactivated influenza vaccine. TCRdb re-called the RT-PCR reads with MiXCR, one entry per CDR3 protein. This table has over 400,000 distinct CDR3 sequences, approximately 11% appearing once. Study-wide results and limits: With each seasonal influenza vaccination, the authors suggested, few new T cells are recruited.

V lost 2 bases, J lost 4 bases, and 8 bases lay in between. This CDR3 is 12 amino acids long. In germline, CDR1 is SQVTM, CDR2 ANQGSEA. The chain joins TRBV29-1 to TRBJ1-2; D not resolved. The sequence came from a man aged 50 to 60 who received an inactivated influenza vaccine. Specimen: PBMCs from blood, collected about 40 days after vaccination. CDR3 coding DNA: TGCAGCGTTGAAAGGCCAGCCTATGGCTACACCTTC. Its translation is CSVERPAYGYTF.